The TCR beta chain described here comes from a study of OX40 agonist ivuxolimab in advanced cancers. Study details: Averaging roughly 60 years in age, with a range of about 23 to 79, the cohort was around 83% male.

The CDR3 has 14 residues. With 0 bases removed from V and 4 bases from J, the gap between germline ends came to 7 bases. Germline CDR1 is MNHEY and CDR2 is SMNVEV (reference sequence). Here immunoSEQ multiplex PCR was the method, and the copy in TCRdb shows in-frame clones only, minus some. There are roughly 70,000 clones in the sample; 85% to 95% occur only once, and less than 6% lies in the top ten. Material: CD4+ or CD8+ T cells sorted from blood, obtained in a trial of the OX40 agonist ivuxolimab. This TCR came from an adult with an advanced solid tumor such as melanoma, head and neck, liver or kidney cancer. The rearrangement uses TRBV27 and TRBJ2-1; the D call may be TRBD1 or TRBD2 (5 bases each). The CDR3 protein is CASSLSGAYNEQFF. The CDR3 coding sequence is TGTGCCAGCAGTTTATCCGGGGCTTACAATGAGCAGTTCTTC.